The source of this T cell receptor beta chain is a study of shared clonotypes between healthy human individuals. Germline V gene lookup returns CDR1 KGHSH and CDR2 LQKENI. This CDR3 contains 14 residues. V was trimmed by 6 bases and J by 1 base, leaving 9 bases between them. Everyone who donated was a Caucasian adult who lived in Nashville, Tennessee. CD45RA-negative memory and CD45RA+ naive subsets were split from the CD4+ cells. Investigators spread the genomic DNA of each subset evenly over several immunoSEQ plates. Repertoires were generated with immunoSEQ multiplex PCR, while TCRdb's copy carries only in-frame clones and drops some. Of 950,000 to 1,300,000 clones detected, around four fifths appear once; the ten largest clones hold 1.2% to 1.5%.

This TCR derives from a man aged 18 to 29 in good health. The chain couples TRBV18 to TRBJ2-2; TRBD1 might be the D (6 bases). The sequencing sample was made of memory CD4+ T cells sorted from blood. Subset defined: CD45RA-negative fraction. The chain's CDR3 is CASSQGQNTGELFF. CDR3 DNA: TGTGCCAGCTCGCAGGGACAGAACACCGGGGAGCTGTTTTTT. Complete variable domain (other parts from reference TRBV18 and TRBJ2-2): NAGVMQNPRHLVRRRGQEARLRCSPMKGHSHVYWYRQLPEEGLKFMVYLQKENIIDESGMPKERFSAEFPKEGPSILRIQQVVRGDSAAYFCASSQGQNTGELFFGEGSRLTVL.